This record covers a single TCR beta chain. Its antigen is unknown. The source of the sample is a study of vaccination effects on CD4 cells after COVID-19. Study-level information: BNT162b2 vaccine or mRNA-1273 vaccine was given to participants in two doses.

General study points: In the late period after vaccination, infection- and vaccine-induced clones contracted markedly.

Profiled with immunoSEQ multiplex PCR; TCRdb holds only in-frame clones, not every one. Among 55,000 to 90,000 clones, around 72% were seen once, and the ten largest hold under 6%. Ahead of sequencing, the ViraFEST assay grew antigen-specific CD4+ T cells using viral peptide pools. Subsequent to less than eleven days of culture, CD4+ T cells were isolated. A positive SARS-CoV-2 PCR test fell between March and December 2020. HIV-1 Nef peptide pool stimulation served as negative control. The V segment lost 3 bases and the J segment 3 bases; nucleotides outside the gene matches: 7. The germline V gene has CDR1 LGHNA and CDR2 YSLEER. The CDR3 contains 17 residues.

This specimen was CD4+ T cells from PBMCs cultured with HIV peptides, taken before COVID-19 vaccination. Described subset: HIV-1 Nef peptide pool negative control/reference culture. J is TRBJ2-2 and V is TRBV4-3; 10 nucleotides align to TRBD2. This TCR was sampled from a human donor who had a prior SARS-CoV-2 infection. The DNA of the CDR3 is TGCGCCAGCAGCCAGGAAGCGGGAGGGCGTTACACCGGGGAGCTGTTTTTT. It yields the protein CASSQEAGGRYTGELFF.